A selection of T cell receptor beta chains follows, all from one sample in a study of blood T cells in healthy people across ages. Each CDR3 protein gets one entry after TCRdb re-called the 5' RACE reads with MiXCR. The data hold 350,000 to 450,000 distinct CDR3 sequences, with about 49% observed a single time. Sequenced: blood. These receptors all stem from a man aged 55 to 70 in good health. CDR3s include the opening cysteine and the closing phenylalanine or tryptophan. D genes are given only for firm matches. The size field is filled for only some rows; it gives once, few, many or a size class.

V: TRBV25-1; size: -; D: -; J: TRBJ2-5; CDR3: CASGEAGAKETQYF; DNA: TGTGCCAGCGGGGAGGCAGGGGCGAAAGAGACCCAGTACTTC
V: TRBV24-1; size: few; D: TRBD2; J: TRBJ2-1; CDR3: CATSDPTSGSSYNEQFF; DNA: TGTGCCACCAGTGACCCCACTAGCGGGTCTTCCTACAATGAGCAGTTCTTC
V: TRBV9; size: -; D: -; J: TRBJ2-5; CDR3: CASSVGGGTETQYF; DNA: TGTGCCAGCAGCGTAGGTGGGGGCACAGAGACCCAGTACTTC
V: TRBV7-2; size: -; D: -; J: TRBJ2-1; CDR3: CASSLARQGYNEQFF; DNA: TGTGCCAGCAGCTTAGCCCGGCAGGGGTACAATGAGCAGTTCTTC
V: TRBV7-2; size: -; D: -; J: TRBJ2-7; CDR3: CASSLNPGSSYEQYF; DNA: TGTGCCAGCAGCTTAAACCCGGGGAGCTCCTACGAGCAGTACTTC
V: TRBV24-1; size: -; D: TRBD1; J: TRBJ2-5; CDR3: CATSEPGQGSGEQYF; DNA: TGTGCCACCAGTGAGCCCGGACAGGGCAGCGGTGAGCAGTACTTC
V: TRBV19; size: few; D: -; J: TRBJ1-4; CDR3: CASSRQADMGGKLFF; DNA: TGTGCCAGTAGCCGACAAGCCGACATGGGAGGAAAACTGTTTTTT
V: TRBV7-2; size: -; D: -; J: TRBJ1-6; CDR3: CASTFRANSPLHF; DNA: TGTGCCAGCACCTTCAGGGCGAATTCACCCCTCCACTTT
V: TRBV7-3; size: few; D: -; J: TRBJ2-3; CDR3: CASGDSGAYTQYF; DNA: TGTGCCAGCGGGGACTCGGGTGCTTATACGCAGTATTTT
V: TRBV6-5; size: -; D: -; J: TRBJ1-2; CDR3: CASSRKGYGYTF; DNA: TGTGCCAGCAGTCGTAAGGGGTATGGCTACACCTTC
V: TRBV20-1; size: -; D: TRBD2; J: TRBJ2-1; CDR3: CSATGIGGGNYEQFF; DNA: TGCAGTGCTACGGGGATCGGCGGGGGTAACTATGAGCAGTTCTTC
V: TRBV6-6; size: -; D: TRBD2; J: TRBJ2-5; CDR3: CASSILGTSGIQETQYF; DNA: TGTGCCAGCAGTATCCTCGGGACTAGCGGAATCCAAGAGACCCAGTACTTC
V: TRBV7-2; size: -; D: -; J: TRBJ2-7; CDR3: CASSSVGGQTNEQYF; DNA: TGTGCCAGCAGTTCCGTCGGGGGACAGACCAATGAGCAGTACTTC
V: TRBV6-5; size: -; D: TRBD1; J: TRBJ1-1; CDR3: CASSDTDRGTEAFF; DNA: TGTGCCAGCAGTGACACGGACAGGGGAACTGAAGCTTTCTTT
V: TRBV7-8; size: -; D: TRBD2; J: TRBJ2-3; CDR3: CASSRGRAGGIDTQYF; DNA: TGTGCCAGCAGCCGGGGGCGAGCGGGGGGGATTGATACGCAGTATTTT
V: TRBV5-1; size: few; D: -; J: TRBJ1-2; CDR3: CASTPGVARASNGYTF; DNA: TGCGCCAGCACCCCCGGGGTCGCCAGGGCCTCAAATGGCTACACCTTC
V: TRBV3-1; size: -; D: -; J: TRBJ1-5; CDR3: CASSQGPGRWPQHF; DNA: TGTGCCAGCAGCCAAGGCCCGGGGCGGTGGCCCCAGCATTTT
V: TRBV5-5; size: -; D: TRBD1; J: TRBJ2-2; CDR3: CASSGWDRVTGELFF; DNA: TGTGCCAGCAGTGGCTGGGACAGGGTAACCGGGGAGCTGTTTTTT
V: TRBV12-3/TRBV12-4; size: -; D: -; J: TRBJ2-3; CDR3: CASSFNQVTDTQYF; DNA: TGTGCCAGCAGTTTTAATCAGGTCACAGATACGCAGTATTTT
V: TRBV20-1; size: -; D: -; J: TRBJ1-2; CDR3: CSARDRRRGAYYGYTF; DNA: TGCAGTGCTAGAGATAGGAGAAGGGGCGCCTACTATGGCTACACCTTC
V: TRBV6-2/TRBV6-3; size: -; D: -; J: TRBJ1-1; CDR3: CASSHPELVLNTEAFF; DNA: TGTGCCAGCAGTCACCCAGAGCTAGTTTTGAACACTGAAGCTTTCTTT
V: TRBV14; size: -; D: -; J: TRBJ1-2; CDR3: CASSQVQIPGPESGYTF; DNA: TGTGCCAGCAGCCAAGTCCAAATTCCAGGGCCCGAGAGTGGCTACACCTTC
V: TRBV10-3; size: -; D: TRBD2; J: TRBJ2-7; CDR3: CAIMAAGGWGEQYF; DNA: TGTGCCATCATGGCCGCGGGAGGATGGGGGGAGCAGTACTTC
V: TRBV28; size: few; D: TRBD1; J: TRBJ2-4; CDR3: CASNPGTEQNIQYF; DNA: TGTGCCAGCAACCCCGGGACAGAACAAAACATTCAGTACTTC
V: TRBV13; size: few; D: -; J: TRBJ2-5; CDR3: CASSERAQETQYF; DNA: TGTGCCAGCAGCGAGCGAGCCCAAGAGACCCAGTACTTC
V: TRBV5-1; size: -; D: TRBD2; J: TRBJ2-7; CDR3: CASSLGPDSGGTYEQYF; DNA: TGCGCCAGCAGCTTGGGTCCCGACAGCGGGGGGACCTACGAGCAGTACTTC
V: TRBV20-1; size: -; D: -; J: TRBJ2-1; CDR3: CSAGRVRSYNEQFF; DNA: TGCAGTGCTGGCAGAGTGCGCTCCTACAATGAGCAGTTCTTC
V: TRBV7-9; size: -; D: -; J: TRBJ2-4; CDR3: CASSLGYREQYF; DNA: TGTGCCAGCAGCTTAGGGTATAGGGAGCAGTACTTC
V: TRBV12-3/TRBV12-4; size: few; D: -; J: TRBJ1-2; CDR3: CASSLVIGTPHGYTF; DNA: TGTGCCAGCAGTTTAGTGATCGGGACACCCCATGGCTACACCTTC
V: TRBV13; size: -; D: TRBD1; J: TRBJ2-7; CDR3: CASSLWTGDPYEQYF; DNA: TGTGCCAGCAGCTTATGGACAGGGGATCCCTACGAGCAGTACTTC
V: TRBV2; size: many; D: -; J: TRBJ1-4; CDR3: CASSEQGGGSASEKLFF; DNA: TGTGCCAGCAGTGAACAAGGAGGCGGGTCAGCTTCTGAAAAACTGTTTTTT
V: TRBV27; size: few; D: -; J: TRBJ2-5; CDR3: CASKGGETQYF; DNA: TGTGCCAGCAAGGGTGGAGAGACCCAGTACTTC
V: TRBV10-3; size: -; D: -; J: TRBJ1-2; CDR3: CAISAVPNYGYTF; DNA: TGTGCCATCAGTGCGGTTCCTAACTATGGCTACACCTTC
V: TRBV7-2; size: -; D: -; J: TRBJ2-3; CDR3: CASSPDPGADTQYF; DNA: TGTGCCAGCAGCCCCGACCCGGGAGCAGATACGCAGTATTTT
V: TRBV14; size: once; D: -; J: TRBJ2-3; CDR3: CASSGRRRADTQYF; DNA: TGTGCCAGCAGCGGCCGAAGGCGGGCAGATACGCAGTATTTT
V: TRBV7-2; size: few; D: -; J: TRBJ2-7; CDR3: CASSLQEYEQYF; DNA: TGTGCCAGCAGCTTACAGGAATACGAGCAGTACTTC
V: TRBV12-3/TRBV12-4; size: -; D: -; J: TRBJ2-3; CDR3: CASSRANTDTQYF; DNA: TGTGCCAGCAGCCGGGCGAACACAGATACGCAGTATTTT
V: TRBV7-2; size: -; D: TRBD1; J: TRBJ2-1; CDR3: CASSTRTGGLYNEQFF; DNA: TGTGCCAGCAGCACCAGGACAGGGGGCTTGTACAATGAGCAGTTCTTC
V: TRBV4-1; size: -; D: -; J: TRBJ1-2; CDR3: CASSQVGVNGYTF; DNA: TGCGCCAGCAGCCAAGTAGGGGTCAATGGCTACACCTTC
V: TRBV6-2/TRBV6-3; size: -; D: -; J: TRBJ2-7; CDR3: CASSTALIIEQYF; DNA: TGTGCCAGCAGTACAGCTCTCATAATCGAGCAGTACTTC
V: TRBV10-2; size: -; D: -; J: TRBJ1-2; CDR3: CASSENSGGYTF; DNA: TGCGCCAGCAGTGAGAACTCCGGTGGCTACACCTTC
V: TRBV5-1; size: -; D: TRBD1; J: TRBJ2-7; CDR3: CASSLLTGTGSYNEQYF; DNA: TGCGCCAGCAGCTTGCTAACCGGGACAGGGTCCTACAATGAGCAGTACTTC
V: TRBV10-3; size: -; D: -; J: TRBJ2-7; CDR3: CATSRDYEQYF; DNA: TGTGCCACCAGCAGGGACTACGAGCAGTACTTC
V: TRBV7-9; size: -; D: -; J: TRBJ2-1; CDR3: CASTLREGPNEQFF; DNA: TGTGCCAGCACCCTTCGAGAGGGTCCCAATGAGCAGTTCTTC
V: TRBV5-1; size: -; D: TRBD2; J: TRBJ2-3; CDR3: CASSPQAGGLPDTQYF; DNA: TGCGCCAGCAGCCCTCAAGCGGGGGGCCTCCCAGATACGCAGTATTTT
V: TRBV7-2; size: -; D: -; J: TRBJ1-4; CDR3: CASSSEGVWEKLFF; DNA: TGTGCCAGCAGCTCGGAGGGGGTTTGGGAAAAACTGTTTTTT
V: TRBV2; size: -; D: TRBD1; J: TRBJ2-7; CDR3: CASRLTGGYEQYF; DNA: TGTGCCAGCCGTTTGACAGGGGGCTACGAGCAGTACTTC
V: TRBV20-1; size: -; D: TRBD1; J: TRBJ1-1; CDR3: CSARPPQGRNTEAFF; DNA: TGCAGTGCTAGACCCCCACAGGGGAGGAACACTGAAGCTTTCTTT
V: TRBV29-1; size: few; D: TRBD2; J: TRBJ2-1; CDR3: CSAGTSGFRAREQFF; DNA: TGCAGCGCGGGGACTAGCGGGTTTAGGGCAAGGGAGCAGTTCTTC
V: TRBV10-3; size: -; D: -; J: TRBJ2-4; CDR3: CAISPGLAKNIQYF; DNA: TGTGCCATCAGCCCGGGATTGGCCAAAAACATTCAGTACTTC
V: TRBV29-1; size: -; D: TRBD2; J: TRBJ2-1; CDR3: CSVEGERGGSPYNEQFF; DNA: TGCAGCGTTGAAGGGGAGCGGGGGGGTTCCCCGTACAATGAGCAGTTCTTC
V: TRBV7-2; size: few; D: TRBD1; J: TRBJ1-6; CDR3: CASSLVPPGQGASPLHF; DNA: TGTGCCAGCAGCTTAGTTCCGCCGGGACAGGGGGCTTCACCCCTCCACTTT
V: TRBV6-1; size: -; D: -; J: TRBJ1-4; CDR3: CASSEAPRGQEKLFF; DNA: TGTGCCAGCAGTGAAGCTCCCAGGGGCCAGGAAAAACTGTTTTTT
V: TRBV4-2; size: few; D: TRBD1; J: TRBJ1-6; CDR3: CASSPDRGSPLHF; DNA: TGTGCCAGCAGTCCCGACAGGGGGTCACCCCTCCACTTT
V: TRBV6-1; size: -; D: TRBD1; J: TRBJ1-5; CDR3: CASSDPRTGRDQPQHF; DNA: TGTGCCAGCAGTGACCCTCGGACAGGGCGCGATCAGCCCCAGCATTTT
V: TRBV5-1; size: -; D: -; J: TRBJ2-3; CDR3: CAGSLEGQSTDTQYF; DNA: TGCGCCGGCAGCTTGGAGGGACAGAGCACAGATACGCAGTATTTT
V: TRBV29-1; size: once; D: -; J: TRBJ1-2; CDR3: CSVAHRAANYGYTF; DNA: TGCAGCGTTGCCCACAGGGCTGCTAACTATGGCTACACCTTC
V: TRBV6-1; size: few; D: -; J: TRBJ2-7; CDR3: CAVLPLWHGDQRLSYEQYF; DNA: TGTGCCGTTCTGCCCCTATGGCACGGGGACCAACGTCTCTCCTACGAGCAGTACTTC
V: TRBV4-3; size: -; D: TRBD1; J: TRBJ1-4; CDR3: CASSHSTGGGGEKLFF; DNA: TGCGCCAGCAGCCATTCAACAGGGGGCGGAGGTGAAAAACTGTTTTTT